This note documents a single TCR beta chain sequence. What it binds is unknown. These data belong to a study of OX40 agonist ivuxolimab in advanced cancers. Findings and caveats of the study: The average count of expanded clones was higher among CD8+ T cells than among CD4+.

J was trimmed by 8 bases and V by 6 bases; bases with no gene match: 6. Germline-derived CDR1 and CDR2 are ENHRY and SYGVKD. CDR3 size: 12 residues. At cycle 4 day 1, cycle 7 day 1, and baseline, blood was sampled. Sequenced by immunoSEQ multiplex PCR; TCRdb stores in-frame clones only, minus some. The sample has over 95,000 clones; 90% to 95% are singletons. The source of this sequence is an adult with an advanced solid tumor such as melanoma, head and neck, liver or kidney cancer. The J gene is TRBJ1-2, the V gene TRBV10-3, with 7 nucleotides matching TRBD1. This specimen consisted of CD4+ or CD8+ T cells sorted from blood, obtained in a trial of the OX40 agonist ivuxolimab. CDR3 sequence reads: CAISDRANGYTF. The CDR3 DNA reads TGTGCCATCAGCGACAGGGCGAACGGCTACACCTTC.